One sample yielded the 21 T cell receptor beta chains listed below, sequenced in a study of blood T cell repertoires in COVID-19. Sequenced by immunoSEQ multiplex PCR; TCRdb stores in-frame clones only, minus some. The sample has hundreds of thousands of clones, approximately 90% seen once. Sequencing was performed on PBMCs or T cells enriched from blood (not recorded which). The receptors come from a man in his forties who had recovered from COVID-19.

This chain uses TRBV5-6 with TRBJ1-5; TRBD1 matches 7 bases. CDR1 and CDR2 from the germline V gene are SGHDT and YYEEEE. The CDR3 contains 13 residues. J was trimmed by 8 bases and V by 4 bases; bases with no gene match: 6. The CDR3 protein is CASSRTGLEPQHF. The CDR3 region has the DNA TGTGCCAGCAGCCGGACAGGATTGGAGCCCCAGCATTTT.

This clone was seen only once. V and J are TRBV18 and TRBJ1-2; D is ambiguous. The CDR3 has 18 residues. V was trimmed by 0 bases and J by 4 bases, leaving 21 bases between them. The germline V gene has CDR1 KGHSH and CDR2 LQKENI. CDR3 nucleotides: TGTGCCAGCTCACCACCTTTTCTTCCGGGGATGGTTAGCTATGGCTACACCTTC. It encodes CASSPPFLPGMVSYGYTF.

The chain uses TRBV6-5 and TRBJ1-2; TRBD1 matches at 10 bases. V shed 0 bases and J 7 bases; nucleotides not matched to a gene: 5. Germline CDR1 is MNHEY and CDR2 is SVGAGI. CDR3 size: 15 residues. The chain's CDR3 is CASSYSRDRGRGYTF. The DNA of the CDR3 is TGTGCCAGCAGTTACTCTAGGGACAGGGGACGTGGCTACACCTTC.

The rearrangement joins TRBV28 to TRBJ2-1; a possible D gene is TRBD2 (6 bases). The germline gives CDR1 MDHEN, CDR2 SYDVKM. The germline V and J ends were trimmed by 5 bases and 14 bases, with 22 bases remaining between them. The CDR3 runs 14 residues. The DNA of the CDR3 is TGTGCCAGCAGTCCCTCCCTACTAGCCGGAGCGGAGTTCTTC. This codes for CASSPSLLAGAEFF.

The rearrangement links TRBV5-1 to TRBJ1-2; 10 positions agree with TRBD1. This CDR3 comprises 14 residues. V gave up 0 bases and J gave up 6 bases; unmatched junction bases: 2. CDR1 SGHRS and CDR2 YFSETQ come from the germline V gene. The DNA for the CDR3 is TGCGCCAGCAGCTTGGAGGGACAGGGGAATGGCTACACCTTC. Encoded protein: CASSLEGQGNGYTF.

In its sample, this clone was seen a few times. The CDR3 loop reads CASSSDRESPLHF. The CDR3 DNA follows: TGTGCCAGCAGCTCTGACAGGGAATCACCCCTCCACTTT. The chain employs TRBV7-3 and TRBJ1-6; 7 positions match TRBD1. The CDR3 sequence is 13 residues long. Trimming at V came to 4 bases and at J to 10 bases, leaving 4 bases not matched to a gene. Looked up from germline, CDR1 is SGHTA and CDR2 is FQGTGA.

J is TRBJ2-7 and V is TRBV19; 7 bases fit TRBD1. The CDR3 contains 14 residues. CDR1 LNHDA and CDR2 SQIVND come from the germline V gene (reference sequence). The ends lost 6 bases at V and 0 bases at J; junction bases unmatched: 5. The DNA for the CDR3 is TGTGCCAGTAGCGGACAGGCTATCTCCTACGAGCAGTACTTC. This translates into CASSGQAISYEQYF.

This chain uses TRBV12-5 with TRBJ1-1; D call uncertain. Trimming took 6 bases from V and 12 from J, leaving 17 bases between them. Germline values: CDR1 LGHNT, CDR2 FRNRAP. This CDR3 is built from 12 residues. DNA of the CDR3: TGTGCTAGTGGGCCCGAACGGGGTGGGACTTTCTTT. Its translation is CASGPERGGTFF.

The chain couples TRBV6-5 to TRBJ1-1, with D uncertain. This CDR3 is 14 amino acids long. V shed 1 base and J shed 5 bases, with 11 bases lying between them. The germline V gene encodes CDR1 MNHEY and CDR2 SVGAGI. CDR3 residues: CASSYFAGGTEAFF. CDR3 DNA sequence: TGTGCCAGCAGTTACTTCGCGGGCGGGACTGAAGCTTTCTTT.

This chain joins TRBV6-5 and TRBJ1-2, with 11 bases that match TRBD1. V was pared by 4 bases and J by 2 bases, with 6 bases of the junction left unmatched. Per germline, CDR1 MNHEY and CDR2 SVGAGI. The CDR3 consists of 16 residues. In nucleotides, the CDR3 is TGTGCCAGCAGTTCGCGGACAGGGGGCGGGAACTATGGCTACACCTTC. As protein: CASSSRTGGGNYGYTF.

The chain has TRBV6-2 or TRBV6-3 and TRBJ1-5; 8 bases are a match to TRBD1. Per germline, CDR1 MNHEY and CDR2 SVGEGT. V was clipped by 6 bases and J by 1 base; unmatched bases: 5. This CDR3 has 15 amino acids. CDR3 protein: CASRYRGSSNQPQHF. CDR3 DNA: TGTGCCAGCAGATACAGGGGGTCGAGCAATCAGCCCCAGCATTTT.

This chain links TRBV4-3 with TRBJ1-1, with 9 bases lining up with TRBD1. CDR1 is LGHNA and CDR2 is YSLEER in the germline V gene. With V trimmed by 0 bases and J by 0 bases, 5 bases remained unmatched. The CDR3 loop spans 17 amino acids. The DNA for the CDR3 is TGCGCCAGCAGCCAAGACTGGGACAGGGTGATGAACACTGAAGCTTTCTTT. Amino acid sequence: CASSQDWDRVMNTEAFF.

This clone was detected once. The rearrangement joins TRBV15 to TRBJ2-1; D not resolved. V shed 0 bases and J shed 7 bases, with 16 bases lying between them. Germline-derived CDR1 and CDR2 are LNHNV and YYDKDF (reference sequence). The CDR3 has 16 amino acids. The CDR3, as DNA: TGTGCCACCAGCAGAGATTACCGGCGCTCGGGTAATGAGCAGTTCTTC. It is translated as CATSRDYRRSGNEQFF.

In its sample, this clone was seen once. This chain connects TRBV19 to TRBJ1-1; 11 bases match TRBD1. The germline V gene has CDR1 LNHDA and CDR2 SQIVND (reference sequence). Germline trimming cut 1 base from V and 0 bases from J; bases unmatched to any gene: 7. The CDR3 loop spans 18 amino acids. The CDR3 here is CASSIGRTGGALNTEAFF. In nucleotides, the CDR3 is TGTGCCAGTAGTATAGGGCGGACAGGGGGCGCGTTGAACACTGAAGCTTTCTTT. Full variable domain (outside the CDR3, taken from reference TRBV19 and TRBJ1-1): DGGITQSPKYLFRKEGQNVTLSCEQNLNHDAMYWYRQDPGQGLRLIYYSQIVNDFQKGDIAEGYSVSREKKESFPLTVTSAQKNPTAFYLCASSIGRTGGALNTEAFFGQGTRLTVV.

The rearrangement joins TRBV27 to TRBJ2-1, with D possibly matching TRBD1 (6 bases). From germline, CDR1 is MNHEY and CDR2 SMNVEV (reference sequence). The germline V and J ends were trimmed by 3 bases and 3 bases, with 12 bases remaining between them. The CDR3 extends over 15 amino acids. This chain's CDR3 is CASSFLTGNYNEQFF. CDR3 bases: TGTGCCAGCAGTTTCCTTACAGGGAACTACAATGAGCAGTTCTTC.

This chain connects TRBV4-1 to TRBJ1-4, with 11 bases identical to TRBD1. V lost 5 bases and J lost 0; bases outside the gene matches: 2. The CDR3 is 16 residues long. CDR1 is MGHRA and CDR2 is YSYEKL in the germline V gene. CDR3 protein: CASSWDRGATNEKLFF. The CDR3 DNA sequence: TGCGCCAGCAGCTGGGACAGGGGGGCAACTAATGAAAAACTGTTTTTT.

The V gene is TRBV3-1 (or the pseudogene TRBV3-2), the J gene TRBJ2-5, with TRBD2 matching 7 bases. V trimming: 3 bases; J trimming: 1 base; junction bases outside the gene matches: 8. CDR3 length: 16 residues. Germline V lookup: CDR1 LGHDT, CDR2 YNNKEL (reference sequence). CDR3 protein: CASSHGVAGLQETQYF. CDR3 sequence (DNA): TGTGCCAGCAGCCATGGTGTAGCGGGCCTCCAAGAGACCCAGTACTTC.

The chain has TRBV5-1 and TRBJ1-6; possibly TRBD1 for D (5 bases). The ends were cut back, 4 bases at V and 10 bases at J, with 15 bases in the middle. Germline V gene sequence: CDR1 SGHRS, CDR2 YFSETQ. The CDR3 runs to 14 residues. The CDR3 DNA sequence: TGCGCCAGCAGCCCGCAGGCAGGGTCCTCACCCCTCCACTTT. Encoded protein: CASSPQAGSSPLHF.

This chain connects TRBV18 to TRBJ2-5; D is possibly TRBD2 (6 bases). The V gene's germline CDR1 is KGHSH and CDR2 LQKENI. The V end lost 4 bases, the J end lost 10 bases, and 25 bases lay between the germline ends. This CDR3 contains 16 residues. The CDR3 reads CASSRAGLIQEKNQYF. CDR3 nucleotide sequence: TGTGCCAGCTCACGTGCGGGACTGATACAAGAGAAGAACCAGTACTTC.

This chain joins TRBV19 and TRBJ1-1; 9 bases are a match to TRBD1. The CDR3 extends over 13 amino acids. V lost 3 bases, J lost 11 bases, and 7 bases stayed unmatched. In germline, CDR1 is LNHDA, CDR2 SQIVND (reference sequence). CDR3 protein: CASSIPGTGFAFF. The CDR3 nucleotides read TGTGCCAGTAGTATCCCCGGGACAGGGTTTGCTTTCTTT.

This clone was picked up one time. V usage is TRBV9 and J usage is TRBJ2-3; D possibly corresponds to TRBD2 (5 bases). The V and J ends lost 2 bases and 5 bases respectively, with 12 bases between them. This CDR3 region has 14 residues. Germline assignment: CDR1 SGDLS and CDR2 YYNGEE. The CDR3 bases are TGTGCCAGCAGCGTTAGCTCGGGGTTAGATACGCAGTATTTT. Its protein product is CASSVSSGLDTQYF.